This T cell receptor (beta chain) originates from a study of blood T cell repertoires in COVID-19. Looked up from germline, CDR1 is LGHDT and CDR2 is YNNKEL (reference sequence). With V trimmed by 0 bases and J by 8 bases, 13 bases remained unmatched. The CDR3 extends over 18 amino acids. The method was immunoSEQ multiplex PCR; TCRdb's version includes in-frame clones alone and lacks a portion of them. This table has about 220,000 clones, 82% appearing once. This rearrangement joins TRBV3-1 (or the pseudogene TRBV3-2) to TRBJ2-2, with 9 bases lining up with TRBD2. The clonotype was recovered from a woman aged 55-69 years who had recovered from COVID-19. The sample was PBMCs or T cells enriched from blood (not recorded which). CDR3 bases: TGTGCCAGCAGCCAAGATTATCCTAGCGGGGCCGAGGGAGGGGAGCTGTTTTTT. Residues: CASSQDYPSGAEGGELFF.